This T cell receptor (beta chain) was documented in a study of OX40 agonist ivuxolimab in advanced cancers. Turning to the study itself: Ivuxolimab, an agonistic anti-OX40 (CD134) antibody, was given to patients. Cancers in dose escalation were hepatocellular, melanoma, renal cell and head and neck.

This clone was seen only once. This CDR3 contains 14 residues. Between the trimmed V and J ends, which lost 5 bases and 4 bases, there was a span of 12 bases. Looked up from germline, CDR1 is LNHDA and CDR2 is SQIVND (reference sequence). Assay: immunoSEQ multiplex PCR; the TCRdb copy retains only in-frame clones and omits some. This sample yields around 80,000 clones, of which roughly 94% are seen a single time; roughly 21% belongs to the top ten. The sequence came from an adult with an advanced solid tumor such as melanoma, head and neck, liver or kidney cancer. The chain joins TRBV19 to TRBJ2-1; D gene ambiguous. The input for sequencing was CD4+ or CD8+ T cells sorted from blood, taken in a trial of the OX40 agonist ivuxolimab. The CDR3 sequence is CASSEDEYYNEQFF. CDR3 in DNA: TGTGCCAGTAGTGAGGACGAGTATTACAATGAGCAGTTCTTC.